The next 19 T cell receptor beta chains were all read from a single sample in a study of blood T cells in healthy people across ages. The second PCR ran roughly 6 to 11 cycles with a sample-barcoded 5' primer and J-beta primers. TCRdb passed the 5' RACE reads through MiXCR, listing each CDR3 protein once. Altogether around 1,500,000 distinct CDR3 sequences are present, roughly 45% being singletons, with the ten largest covering approximately 7.9%. Sequenced: blood. These receptors were obtained from a woman aged 18-29 years in good health.

The chain recombines TRBV27 with TRBJ2-2; D might be TRBD1 (6 bases). This CDR3 is 13 amino acids long. The V and J ends lost 7 bases and 6 bases respectively, with 12 bases between them. Germline assignment: CDR1 MNHEY and CDR2 SMNVEV (reference sequence). The CDR3, as DNA: TGTGCCAGCAATACAGGGTCTGCCGGGGAGCTGTTTTTT. Translating it yields CASNTGSAGELFF.

The chain joins TRBV3-1 to TRBJ1-4, with D possibly TRBD1 on 5 matching bases. Between the trimmed V and J ends, which lost 4 bases and 8 bases, there was a span of 14 bases. From germline, CDR1 is LGHDT and CDR2 YNNKEL (reference sequence). The CDR3 spans 14 residues. CDR3 sequence (DNA): TGTGCCAGCAGCCCCGGGACCAATATGGAAAAACTGTTTTTT. This gives the protein CASSPGTNMEKLFF. Variable domain in full (rest from reference TRBV3-1 and TRBJ1-4): DTAVSQTPKYLVTQMGNDKSIKCEQNLGHDTMYWYKQDSKKFLKIMFSYNNKELIINETVPNRFSPKSPDKAHLNLHINSLELGDSAVYFCASSPGTNMEKLFFGSGTQLSVL.

The chain carries TRBV12-3 or TRBV12-4 and TRBJ2-5; D gene uncertain. Trimming took 6 bases from V and 2 from J, leaving 16 bases between them. The CDR3 is made up of 15 amino acids. The CDR3 is CASSTPIGFQETQYF. CDR3 in DNA: TGTGCCAGCAGCACCCCTATCGGCTTTCAAGAGACCCAGTACTTC.

This clonotype was seen only a few times. The rearrangement joins TRBV29-1 to TRBJ1-2; D unclear. The CDR3 totals 15 residues. V lost 3 bases and J 7 bases, leaving 21 bases between the germline ends. Germline-derived CDR1 and CDR2 are SQVTM and ANQGSEA. CDR3 DNA: TGCAGCGTTGATGCGACGGCATGGAAAAGTGGTGGCTACACCTTC. Translating gives CSVDATAWKSGGYTF.

The chain employs TRBV20-1 and TRBJ1-1; D remains ambiguous. V lost 0 bases, J lost 4 bases, and 12 bases lay in between. The CDR3 is made up of 14 amino acids. Germline CDR1 is DFQATT and CDR2 is SNEGSKA (reference sequence). The CDR3 loop is CSAREQLTPTEAFF. The DNA of the CDR3 is TGCAGTGCTAGAGAGCAGTTAACCCCCACTGAAGCTTTCTTT.

This clonotype was found many times. The chain combines TRBV5-1 with TRBJ2-2; 7 nucleotides match TRBD1. Germline values: CDR1 SGHRS, CDR2 YFSETQ. The CDR3 is 16 residues long. V trimming: 2 bases; J trimming: 0 bases; junction bases outside the gene matches: 4. The CDR3 DNA reads as TGCGCCAGCAGCTTACAGGGGATCGCGAACACCGGGGAGCTGTTTTTT. Encoded protein: CASSLQGIANTGELFF.

This clonotype occurred a few times. The rearrangement links TRBV5-1 to TRBJ1-1; D not resolved. The CDR3 spans 15 residues. Trimming took 2 bases from V and 0 from J, leaving 11 bases between them. In germline, CDR1 is SGHRS, CDR2 YFSETQ. This CDR3 reads CASSFSVGLNTEAFF. CDR3 nucleotides: TGCGCCAGCAGCTTTTCGGTCGGTCTGAACACTGAAGCTTTCTTT.

The rearrangement links TRBV2 to TRBJ2-7, with 12 bases matching TRBD2. The J call may be in error: the DNA end matches TRBJ2-5 better. Per the germline V gene, CDR1 is SNHLY and CDR2 is FYNNEI. The CDR3 runs to 16 residues. CDR3 coding DNA: TGTGCCAGCACCCCTAGCGGGAGGGTGAGGCAAGAGACCCAGTACTTC. It encodes CASTPSGRVRQETQYF.

This clonotype turned up a few times. The limits of the CDR3 on the DNA are not certain, so only TCRdb's listed CDR3 is given. The chain is built from TRBV21-1 and TRBJ2-5; the D call of TRBD1 is as the table states it, not checked on the DNA. TRBV21-1 is designated a pseudogene. The CDR3 is 18 amino acids in total, end residues counted. The chain's CDR3 is CASSKEWGTGTMKETQYF.

This chain links TRBV14 with TRBJ2-1, with TRBD2 identical over 7 bases. The CDR3 extends over 18 amino acids. V was clipped by 2 bases and J by 0 bases; unmatched bases: 10. Germline V gene lookup returns CDR1 SGHDN and CDR2 FVKESK. The CDR3 bases are TGTGCCAGCAGCCAAAGGGCTGAACTAGCGCCCTCCTACAATGAGCAGTTCTTC. Translated, it gives CASSQRAELAPSYNEQFF.

V gene TRBV25-1 combines with J gene TRBJ2-3; D is unresolved. CDR1 is MGHDK, CDR2 SYGVNS, per germline. V lost 3 bases and J lost 0, with 10 bases in between. The CDR3 totals 15 residues. DNA of the CDR3: TGTGCCAGCAGTGATTCTTGGGAAAGCACAGATACGCAGTATTTT. Residues: CASSDSWESTDTQYF.

The rearrangement uses TRBV5-4 and TRBJ2-1, with D perhaps TRBD1 or TRBD2 (6 bases each). Germline V CDR1 and CDR2: SGHNT, YYREEE (reference sequence). V dropped 4 bases and J dropped 9 bases, with 20 bases sitting between them. The CDR3 totals 15 residues. The CDR3 sequence: CASSHRDSLGGEQFF. The CDR3 DNA reads TGTGCCAGCAGCCACCGGGACTCTCTAGGGGGTGAGCAGTTCTTC.

This rearrangement joins TRBV9 to TRBJ1-1; possibly TRBD1 for D (6 bases). CDR1 is SGDLS, CDR2 YYNGEE, per germline. This CDR3 spans 15 amino acids. The V end was cut by 4 bases, the J end by 1 base, with 14 bases between. The CDR3 loop is CASSTNRVGNTEAFF. CDR3 in DNA: TGTGCCAGCAGCACAAACAGGGTCGGGAACACTGAAGCTTTCTTT.

The chain couples TRBV28 to TRBJ1-2, with D possibly matching TRBD1 (6 bases). Trimming cost V 5 bases and J 6 bases, with 19 bases left between them. CDR1 and CDR2 from the germline V gene are MDHEN and SYDVKM. The CDR3 loop spans 15 amino acids. The CDR3 reads CASSIQGSASNGYTF. CDR3 nucleotide sequence: TGTGCCAGCAGTATACAGGGTTCTGCGTCTAATGGCTACACCTTC.

The rearrangement uses TRBV4-1 and TRBJ1-3; TRBD1 matches 12 bases. Germline values: CDR1 MGHRA, CDR2 YSYEKL. The ends lost 5 bases at V and 3 bases at J; junction bases unmatched: 8. There are 17 residues in the CDR3. CDR3 sequence reads: CASSKGTGGRDGNTIYF. In DNA, the CDR3 is TGCGCCAGCAGCAAAGGGACAGGGGGCCGTGATGGAAACACCATATATTTT.

V gene TRBV2 combines with J gene TRBJ2-5, with 11 bases fitting TRBD2. The CDR3 has 16 amino acids. Germline V gene sequence: CDR1 SNHLY, CDR2 FYNNEI. V shed 0 bases, J shed 5 bases, and the junction held 5 bases outside the gene matches. CDR3 nucleotides: TGTGCCAGCAGTGAAGCCACTAGCGGGAGTTGGGAGACCCAGTACTTC. As protein: CASSEATSGSWETQYF.

Regarding this clonotype: A much bigger clone sits one base away, suggesting this may be a read error. The CDR3 DNA sequence: TGCAGCGTTGATATTGGGTATCATGGCAATGAGCAGTTCTTC. This translates into CSVDIGYHGNEQFF. The chain links TRBV29-1 to TRBJ2-1; D is uncertain. Germline CDR1 SQVTM, CDR2 ANQGSEA. Trimming shortened V by 3 bases and J by 6 bases, and 15 bases separated the two germline ends. The CDR3 is 14 amino acids.

The rearrangement uses TRBV29-1 and TRBJ1-2, with a weak D call TRBD1 (5 bases). The V end lost 6 bases, the J end lost 1 base, and 12 bases lay between the germline ends. This CDR3 has 13 residues. Germline assignment: CDR1 SQVTM and CDR2 ANQGSEA. The CDR3 loop is CSVPLTDNYGYTF. DNA for the CDR3: TGCAGCGTCCCGCTGACAGATAACTATGGCTACACCTTC.

This clonotype has just a few counts. The chain links TRBV24-1 to TRBJ2-1, with 12 bases that match TRBD2. The CDR3 totals 17 residues. With V trimmed by 4 bases and J by 9 bases, 12 bases remained unmatched. Germline lookup yields CDR1 KGHDR and CDR2 SFDVKD. The CDR3 loop is CATSDPGASGRAREQFF. The CDR3 nucleotides are TGTGCCACCAGTGACCCAGGCGCTAGCGGGAGGGCCCGTGAGCAGTTCTTC.